Described below is a single T cell receptor (beta chain) sequence and its context. Germline V lookup: CDR1 MNHEY, CDR2 SVGEGT. The CDR3 spans 14 residues. Trimming removed 2 bases from V and 2 bases from J; junction bases left unmatched: 2. How the authors handled the data: Amplification from reference gene primers served as the basis for estimated nucleated cell counts. Profiled with immunoSEQ multiplex PCR; TCRdb holds only in-frame clones, not every one. V and J calls and clone size are as listed in that table; D and trimming were resolved from the DNA. Seen here are approximately 110,000 clones, about 90% observed once, and the top ten hold around 2%. Seattle cases were enrolled at active infection and followed longitudinally. The sample originates from a study of blood T cell repertoires in COVID-19.

Sequencing was carried out using peripheral blood. The gene calls are TRBV6-2 or TRBV6-3 and TRBJ2-7; the match to TRBD1 covers 8 bases. The origin of this receptor is a man aged 50 to 60 with COVID-19, enrolled during active disease. The DNA of the CDR3 is TGTGCCAGCAGTTACGAGGGACAGGCCTACGAGCAGTACGTC. Translation: CASSYEGQAYEQYV.